This note documents a single T cell receptor (beta chain) sequence. Indicated time point: longitudinal time-point 3. TCRdb analysed the 5' RACE reads with MiXCR anew, one entry per CDR3 protein. The sample contains around 97,000 distinct CDR3 sequences, under 14% of which appear only once. The data derive from a study of neurological immune-mediated disorders. The source of this sequence is a female donor with HTLV-1-associated myelopathy (HAM/TSP). Sequencing used PBMCs.

The CDR3 DNA follows: TGTGCCAGCAGCAAAAAAGGGGGGGTTAGCGGGGGACCCACAGATACGCAGTATTTT. This sequence encodes CASSKKGGVSGGPTDTQYF. The V gene is TRBV7-2, the J gene TRBJ2-3, with TRBD2 matching 9 bases. V dropped 5 bases and J dropped 2; count of bases not matched to a gene: 17. The CDR3 spans 19 residues. The V gene's germline CDR1 is SGHTA and CDR2 FQGNSA.